These 21 T cell receptor beta chains came from one sample sequenced in a study of T-cell reconstitution after alpha-beta-depleted transplantation in children. Unique molecular identifiers were built into the TCRbeta library. MiXCR, run by TCRdb on the PCR reads, gives a single entry per CDR3 protein. The sample includes around 440,000 distinct CDR3 sequences, roughly 10% of them seen just once. The sequencing used PBMCs, collected before TCRalphabeta/CD19-depleted stem cell transplant. Every receptor here comes from a child aged 2-9 years with inherited bone marrow failure, due to receive a stem cell transplant.

The rearrangement joins TRBV15 to TRBJ2-5; TRBD1 matches at 11 bases. Germline lookup yields CDR1 LNHNV and CDR2 YYDKDF (reference sequence). With 1 base clipped from V and 5 bases from J, the junction kept 6 bases outside the gene matches. This CDR3 has 16 amino acids. The CDR3 region has the DNA TGTGCCACCAGCAGAGGGCTGGACAGGGGGCCGGAGACCCAGTACTTC. Translation: CATSRGLDRGPETQYF.

This clonotype was detected a few times. The V and J genes are TRBV30 and TRBJ1-1, with TRBD1 matching over 9 bases. This CDR3 region has 17 residues. Germline V gene sequence: CDR1 GTSNPN, CDR2 SVGIG (reference sequence). The CDR3 DNA reads as TGTGCTTCCAAGGACAGGGGCGGAAATTTGGGGGTTACTGAAGCTTTCTTT. This encodes CASKDRGGNLGVTEAFF.

CDR3 sequence: CAISESTRDEQYF. The DNA of the CDR3 is TGTGCCATCAGTGAGTCGACGCGGGACGAGCAGTACTTC. The genes are TRBV10-3 and TRBJ2-7; the D gene is possibly TRBD2 (5 bases). V shed 0 bases and J shed 5 bases, with 8 bases lying between them. CDR3 size: 13 residues. Germline loops: CDR1 ENHRY, CDR2 SYGVKD.

This clonotype came up many times. The chain employs TRBV20-1 and TRBJ2-1; 8 nucleotides line up with TRBD2. Germline V gene sequence: CDR1 DFQATT, CDR2 SNEGSKA (reference sequence). The ends lost 5 bases at V and 4 bases at J; junction bases unmatched: 10. The CDR3 contains 15 residues. The CDR3: CSAPHTSGPYNEQFF. CDR3 bases: TGCAGTGCTCCCCATACTAGCGGCCCTTACAATGAGCAGTTCTTC.

The sample holds many counts of this clonotype. This rearrangement joins TRBV29-1 to TRBJ2-5; D remains unclear. This CDR3 is 12 amino acids long. V gave up 8 bases and J gave up 3 bases, with 13 bases separating them. Germline CDR1 and CDR2: SQVTM and ANQGSEA. The CDR3 reads CSPVGPEETQYF. CDR3 DNA: TGCAGCCCTGTTGGGCCCGAAGAGACCCAGTACTTC.

This clonotype showed up many times. The chain carries TRBV4-2 and TRBJ2-7, with TRBD2 matching over 8 bases. The CDR3 spans 15 residues. J was trimmed by 2 bases and V by 1 base; bases with no gene match: 4. In germline, CDR1 is LGHNA, CDR2 YNFKEQ. The DNA of the CDR3 is TGTGCCAGCAGCCAAGCGGCGGGAGGCCCCTACGAGCAGTACTTC. Residues: CASSQAAGGPYEQYF.

The table lists this clonotype with many counts. The chain couples TRBV15 to TRBJ1-2, with unresolved D. CDR3 length equals 12 residues. The germline V and J ends were trimmed by 0 bases and 4 bases, with 3 bases remaining between them. CDR1 and CDR2 from the germline V gene are LNHNV and YYDKDF (reference sequence). The CDR3 coding sequence is TGTGCCACCAGCAGAGACAGCTATGGCTACACCTTC. This sequence encodes CATSRDSYGYTF.

This clonotype was counted ten times or more. This chain links TRBV5-1 with TRBJ2-7; weak D call: TRBD1 (6 bases). V shed 3 bases and J shed 1 base, with 11 bases lying between them. The V gene's germline CDR1 is SGHRS and CDR2 YFSETQ. This CDR3 has 14 residues. Here the CDR3 reads CASSSQGLSYEQYF. In nucleotides, the CDR3 is TGCGCCAGCAGCTCGCAGGGGCTTTCCTACGAGCAGTACTTC. The full variable domain, its missing parts supplied by reference TRBV5-1 and TRBJ2-7, is KAGVTQTPRYLIKTRGQQVTLSCSPISGHRSVSWYQQTPGQGLQFLFEYFSETQRNKGNFPGRFSGRQFSNSRSEMNVSTLELGDSALYLCASSSQGLSYEQYFGPGTRLTVT.

In this sample, this clonotype turned up many times. The rearrangement links TRBV3-1 to TRBJ2-3; 11 bases agree with TRBD2. V lost 0 bases, J lost 0 bases, and 14 bases stayed unmatched. The CDR3 runs to 21 residues. Germline values: CDR1 LGHDT, CDR2 YNNKEL (reference sequence). The CDR3 protein is CASSQEGLAEFWGISTDTQYF. DNA for the CDR3: TGTGCCAGCAGCCAAGAGGGACTAGCGGAGTTTTGGGGAATTAGCACAGATACGCAGTATTTT.

This chain connects TRBV4-2 to TRBJ2-1; 8 positions agree with TRBD2. This CDR3 is 15 amino acids long. Germline trimming cut 4 bases from V and 9 bases from J; bases unmatched to any gene: 11. Germline V lookup: CDR1 LGHNA, CDR2 YNFKEQ. CDR3 loop: CASSPGLVSVPEQFF. CDR3 coding DNA: TGTGCCAGCAGCCCGGGACTAGTCTCCGTGCCTGAGCAGTTCTTC.

The chain couples TRBV19 to TRBJ2-1, with 7 bases matching TRBD2. Germline values: CDR1 LNHDA, CDR2 SQIVND (reference sequence). J lost 12 bases, V lost 6 bases, and 8 bases had no gene match. There are 12 residues in the CDR3. This CDR3 reads CASSLGLGRQFF. The CDR3 nucleotides are TGTGCCAGTAGCCTAGGACTAGGACGGCAGTTCTTC.

This clonotype was seen at least ten times. This chain links TRBV12-3 or TRBV12-4 with TRBJ2-7; D not resolved. V shed 4 bases and J shed 0 bases, with 16 bases lying between them. The length of the CDR3 is 16 residues. CDR3 sequence (DNA): TGTGCCAGCAGTTCCGCACTGGGCGAGAGCTCCTACGAGCAGTACTTC. Protein sequence: CASSSALGESSYEQYF.

The table lists this clonotype with many counts. The J gene is TRBJ2-7, the V gene TRBV20-1, with D hard to call. The CDR3 is 16 amino acids. The V and J ends lost 0 bases and 4 bases respectively, with 19 bases between them. Germline V gene data show CDR1 as DFQATT and CDR2 as SNEGSKA (reference sequence). For the CDR3, the DNA is TGCAGTGCTAGAGATCGAATTAAAGGACGGGCTTACGAGCAGTACTTC. Translated, it gives CSARDRIKGRAYEQYF.

Only a few counts were recorded for this clonotype. V gene TRBV15 combines with J gene TRBJ2-1, with D possibly TRBD1 on 6 matching bases. V gave up 3 bases and J gave up 9 bases, with 15 bases separating them. The CDR3 is made up of 14 amino acids. CDR1 is LNHNV, CDR2 YYDKDF, per germline (reference sequence). The CDR3 DNA sequence: TGTGCCACCAGCAGGGAAATCAGGGGATCTGAGCAGTTCTTC. Protein: CATSREIRGSEQFF.

There are many counts of this clonotype. CDR3 loop: CASSARAGVLYEQYF. As DNA, the CDR3 is TGTGCCAGCAGCGCGAGGGCAGGGGTGCTATACGAGCAGTACTTC. This chain joins TRBV4-2 and TRBJ2-7; D may be TRBD1 (6 bases). CDR3 length: 15 amino acids. Per the germline V gene, CDR1 is LGHNA and CDR2 is YNFKEQ. V lost 5 bases to trimming and J lost 4 bases, with 18 bases between them.

This clonotype was counted ten times or more. V gene TRBV5-1 combines with J gene TRBJ2-1; the match to TRBD2 covers 7 bases. Unmatched junction bases numbered 10, after V lost 5 bases and J lost 2 bases. Germline CDR1 and CDR2: SGHRS and YFSETQ. The CDR3 has 16 residues. CDR3 coding DNA: TGCGCCAGCAGTTTTTTGGCTAGCGGCACCTACAATGAGCAGTTCTTC. It is translated as CASSFLASGTYNEQFF.

The rearrangement uses TRBV4-2 and TRBJ2-7; 10 bases map to TRBD2. The trim removed 5 bases at V and 4 bases at J, leaving 8 bases unmatched. Germline-derived CDR1 and CDR2 are LGHNA and YNFKEQ. CDR3 size: 15 residues. The CDR3 bases are TGTGCCAGCAGCGTCGGGACTAGCGCAGGATACGAGCAGTACTTC. It encodes CASSVGTSAGYEQYF.

This clonotype has a handful of counts. The chain combines TRBV21-1 with TRBJ2-1; the table's D gene call, TRBD2, was not cross checked with the DNA. TRBV21-1 is marked as a pseudogene. The CDR3 runs 15 residues. Written as DNA, the CDR3 is TGTGCCAGCAGACTAGCGGGAGGGATCTACAATGAGCAGTTCTTC. It encodes CASRLAGGIYNEQFF.

This clonotype was seen many times. The CDR3 region is CSGRGRPTGELFF. The CDR3, as DNA: TGCAGCGGGAGGGGCAGGCCGACCGGGGAGCTGTTTTTT. The chain joins TRBV29-1 to TRBJ2-2; D possibly corresponds to TRBD2 (6 bases). The germline CDR1 and CDR2 sequences are SQVTM and ANQGSEA. Trimming cost V 7 bases and J 5 bases, with 14 bases left between them. The CDR3 covers 13 residues.

Many counts were recorded for this clonotype. The V gene is TRBV5-5, the J gene TRBJ1-1, with D possibly being TRBD1 (5 bases). V was pared by 6 bases and J by 3 bases, with 12 bases between. From germline, CDR1 is SGHKS and CDR2 YYEKEE (reference sequence). The CDR3 is 13 residues long. The CDR3 here is CASILWGDTEAFF. CDR3 DNA sequence: TGTGCCAGCATCCTGTGGGGGGACACTGAAGCTTTCTTT.

This clonotype was seen repeatedly, ten times or more. The chain carries TRBV25-1 and TRBJ2-7; D call uncertain. The CDR3 has 13 residues. V shed 2 bases and J shed 5 bases, with 10 bases lying between them. Germline loops: CDR1 MGHDK, CDR2 SYGVNS. The CDR3 loop reads CASSEDGLHEQYF. CDR3 nucleotides: TGTGCCAGCAGTGAAGATGGGTTACACGAGCAGTACTTC.